These 5 T cell receptor beta chains were sequenced from one sample in a study of T cell repertoires in aging, cancer and after chemotherapy. TCR beta rearrangements were amplified from peripheral blood genomic DNA. Multiplex touch-down PCR with TRB-A/B primers amplified rearranged V-D-J TRB sequences. TCRdb re-called the multiplex PCR reads through MiXCR, storing one row per CDR3 protein. The data contain 13,000 or so distinct CDR3 sequences, 26% of them seen just once; the ten biggest clones take up approximately 2.5%. The material sequenced was blood. The receptors were gathered from a human donor in good health.

The V and J genes are TRBV6-6 and TRBJ2-1, with TRBD1 matching over 12 bases. CDR3 length: 15 residues. The V gene's germline CDR1 is MNHNY and CDR2 SVGAGI (reference sequence). Trimming at V came to 2 bases and at J to 9 bases, leaving 5 bases not matched to a gene. The CDR3 nucleotides read TGTGCCAGCAGTTACGGGACAGGGGGCAAGGGTGAGCAGTTCTTC. This codes for CASSYGTGGKGEQFF.

This clonotype was seen only a few times. The chain uses TRBV12-3 or TRBV12-4 and TRBJ1-2; 7 nucleotides agree with TRBD1. J was trimmed by 2 bases and V by 7 bases; bases with no gene match: 7. CDR3 length: 14 amino acids. DNA of the CDR3: TGTGCCAGCAAAAGACAGGGTGACAACTATGGCTACACCTTC. It translates to CASKRQGDNYGYTF.

This clonotype is medium-sized within its sample. V usage is TRBV29-1 and J usage is TRBJ2-5; D is perhaps TRBD1 (6 bases). This CDR3 has 14 amino acids. Germline loops: CDR1 SQVTM, CDR2 ANQGSEA. The germline V and J ends were trimmed by 3 bases and 7 bases, with 18 bases remaining between them. For the CDR3, the DNA is TGCAGCGTTGACCCGGAACAGGGACGGATGACCCAGTACTTC. This translates into CSVDPEQGRMTQYF.

By frequency in the sample, this clonotype is medium-sized. The chain combines TRBV30 with TRBJ1-5; 7 bases align to TRBD1. This CDR3 is 13 amino acids long. V shed 2 bases and J 6 bases; nucleotides not matched to a gene: 4. The germline gives CDR1 GTSNPN, CDR2 SVGIG (reference sequence). CDR3: CAWSPRQGQPQHF. DNA for the CDR3: TGTGCCTGGAGTCCACGACAGGGTCAGCCCCAGCATTTT.

This clonotype counts as medium-sized (0.01 to 0.1%). V and J are TRBV29-1 and TRBJ1-2; D might be TRBD1 (5 bases). Germline CDR1 is SQVTM and CDR2 is ANQGSEA. Trimming stripped 7 bases from V and 7 bases from J, with 16 bases between. CDR3 size: 12 residues. The CDR3 sequence is CSEVGGLGGYTF. CDR3 sequence (DNA): TGCAGCGAGGTGGGGGGTCTGGGTGGCTACACCTTC.